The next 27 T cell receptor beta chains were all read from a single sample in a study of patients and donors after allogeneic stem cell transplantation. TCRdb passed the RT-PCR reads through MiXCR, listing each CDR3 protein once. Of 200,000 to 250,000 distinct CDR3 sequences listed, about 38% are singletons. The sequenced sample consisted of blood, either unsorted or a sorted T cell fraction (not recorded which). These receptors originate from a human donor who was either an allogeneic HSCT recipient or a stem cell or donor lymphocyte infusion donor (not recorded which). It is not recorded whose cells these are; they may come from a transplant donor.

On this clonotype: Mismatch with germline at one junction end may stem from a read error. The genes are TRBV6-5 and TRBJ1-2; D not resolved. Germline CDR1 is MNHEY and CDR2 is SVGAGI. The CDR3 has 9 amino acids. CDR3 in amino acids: CASSYPREF. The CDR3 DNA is TGTGCCAGCAGTTACCCCCGGGAGTTC.

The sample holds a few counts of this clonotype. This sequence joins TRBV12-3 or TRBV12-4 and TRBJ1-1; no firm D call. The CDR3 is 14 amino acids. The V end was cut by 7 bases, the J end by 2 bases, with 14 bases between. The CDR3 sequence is CASTTGVGNTEAFF. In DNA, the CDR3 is TGTGCCAGCACAACTGGCGTGGGTAACACTGAAGCTTTCTTT.

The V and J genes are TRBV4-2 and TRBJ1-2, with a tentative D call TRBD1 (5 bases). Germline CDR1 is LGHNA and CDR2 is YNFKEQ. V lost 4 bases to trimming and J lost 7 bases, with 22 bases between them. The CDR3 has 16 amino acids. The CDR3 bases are TGTGCCAGCAGCCCCCGGGGCGGGGTAAGATTGGGTGGCTACACCTTC. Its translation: CASSPRGGVRLGGYTF.

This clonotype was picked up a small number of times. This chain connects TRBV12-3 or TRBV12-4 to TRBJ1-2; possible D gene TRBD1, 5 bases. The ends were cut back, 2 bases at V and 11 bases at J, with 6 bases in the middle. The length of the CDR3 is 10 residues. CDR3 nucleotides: TGTGCCAGCAGTTTAAGGGGATACACCTTC. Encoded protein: CASSLRGYTF.

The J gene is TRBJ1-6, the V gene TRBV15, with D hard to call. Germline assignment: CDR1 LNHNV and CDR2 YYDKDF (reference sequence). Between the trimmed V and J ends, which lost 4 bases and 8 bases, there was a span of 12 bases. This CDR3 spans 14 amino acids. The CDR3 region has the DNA TGTGCCACCAGCAAAGGGCCCGAAGATTCACCCCTCCACTTT. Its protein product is CATSKGPEDSPLHF.

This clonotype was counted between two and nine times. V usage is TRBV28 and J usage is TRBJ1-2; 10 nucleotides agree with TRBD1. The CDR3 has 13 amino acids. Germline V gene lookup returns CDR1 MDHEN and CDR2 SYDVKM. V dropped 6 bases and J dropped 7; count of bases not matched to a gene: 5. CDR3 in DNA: TGTGCCAGCAGACGGGACAGGGGCGCTGGCTACACCTTC. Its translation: CASRRDRGAGYTF.

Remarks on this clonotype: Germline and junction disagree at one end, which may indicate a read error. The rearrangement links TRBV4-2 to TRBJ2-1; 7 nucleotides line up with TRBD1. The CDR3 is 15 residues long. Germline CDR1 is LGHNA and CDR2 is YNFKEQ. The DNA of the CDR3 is TGTGTCAGCAGCCAAACGGACAGGCGAGGCAATGAGCAGTTCTTC. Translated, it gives CVSSQTDRRGNEQFF.

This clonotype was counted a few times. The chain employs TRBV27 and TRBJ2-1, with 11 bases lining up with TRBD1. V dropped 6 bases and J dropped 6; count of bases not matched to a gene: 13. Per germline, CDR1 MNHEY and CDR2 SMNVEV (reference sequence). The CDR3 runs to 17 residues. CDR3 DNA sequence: TGTGCCAGCAGCACCCCTAACCGGGACAGGGGGGTCAATGAGCAGTTCTTC. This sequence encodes CASSTPNRDRGVNEQFF.

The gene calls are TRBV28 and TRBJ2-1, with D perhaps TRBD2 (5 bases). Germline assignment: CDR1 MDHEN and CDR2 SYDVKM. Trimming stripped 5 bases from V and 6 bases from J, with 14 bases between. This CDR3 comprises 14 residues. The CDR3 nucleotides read TGTGCCAGCAGTGCCATCGGGGTACTCAATGAGCAGTTCTTC. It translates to CASSAIGVLNEQFF. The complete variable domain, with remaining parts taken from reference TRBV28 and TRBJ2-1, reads DVKVTQSSRYLVKRTGEKVFLECVQDMDHENMFWYRQDPGLGLRLIYFSYDVKMKEKGDIPEGYSVSREKKERFSLILESASTNQTSMYLCASSAIGVLNEQFFGPGTRLTVL.

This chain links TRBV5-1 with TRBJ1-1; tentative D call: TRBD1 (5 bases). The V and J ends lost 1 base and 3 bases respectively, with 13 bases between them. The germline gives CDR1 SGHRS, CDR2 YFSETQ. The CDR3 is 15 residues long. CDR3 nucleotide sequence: TGCGCCAGCAGCTTGCGACCCTGGGGCGACACTGAAGCTTTCTTT. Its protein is CASSLRPWGDTEAFF.

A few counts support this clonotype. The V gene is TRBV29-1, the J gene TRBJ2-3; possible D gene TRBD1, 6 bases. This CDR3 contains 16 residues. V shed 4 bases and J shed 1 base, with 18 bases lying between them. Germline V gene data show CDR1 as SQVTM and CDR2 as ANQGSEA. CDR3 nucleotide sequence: TGCAGCGTTGTACTTGGACAGTCCTTTCGCACAGATACGCAGTATTTT. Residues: CSVVLGQSFRTDTQYF.

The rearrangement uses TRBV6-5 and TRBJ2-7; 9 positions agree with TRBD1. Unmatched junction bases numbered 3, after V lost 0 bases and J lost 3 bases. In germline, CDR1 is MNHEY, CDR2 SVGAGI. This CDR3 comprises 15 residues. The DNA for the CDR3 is TGTGCCAGCAGTTACTCGGGGACAGGGATCTACGAGCAGTACTTC. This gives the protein CASSYSGTGIYEQYF.

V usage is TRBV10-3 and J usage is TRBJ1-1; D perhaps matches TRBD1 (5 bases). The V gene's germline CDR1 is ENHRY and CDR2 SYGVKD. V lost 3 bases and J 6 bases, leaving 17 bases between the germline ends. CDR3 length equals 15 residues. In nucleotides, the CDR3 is TGTGCCATCAGTGATCCCTTCGGGAGGGGCGCTGAAGCTTTCTTT. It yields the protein CAISDPFGRGAEAFF.

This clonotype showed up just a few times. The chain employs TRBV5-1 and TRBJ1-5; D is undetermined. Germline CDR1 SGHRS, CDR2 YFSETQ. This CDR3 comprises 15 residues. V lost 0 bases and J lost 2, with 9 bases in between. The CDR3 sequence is CASSLDGVGNQPQHF. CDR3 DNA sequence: TGCGCCAGCAGCTTGGATGGGGTTGGCAATCAGCCCCAGCATTTT.

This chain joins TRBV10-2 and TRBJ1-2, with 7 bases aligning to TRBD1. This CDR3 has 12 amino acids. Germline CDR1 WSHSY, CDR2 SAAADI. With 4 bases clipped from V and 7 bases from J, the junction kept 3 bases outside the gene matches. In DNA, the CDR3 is TGCGCCAGCAGTGGGACAGGCGGTGGCTACACCTTC. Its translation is CASSGTGGGYTF.

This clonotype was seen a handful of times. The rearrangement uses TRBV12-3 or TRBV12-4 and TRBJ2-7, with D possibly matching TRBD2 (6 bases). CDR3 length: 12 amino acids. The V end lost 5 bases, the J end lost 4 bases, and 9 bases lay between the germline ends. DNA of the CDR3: TGTGCCAGCAGTACCGGGACTTACGAGCAGTACTTC. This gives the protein CASSTGTYEQYF.

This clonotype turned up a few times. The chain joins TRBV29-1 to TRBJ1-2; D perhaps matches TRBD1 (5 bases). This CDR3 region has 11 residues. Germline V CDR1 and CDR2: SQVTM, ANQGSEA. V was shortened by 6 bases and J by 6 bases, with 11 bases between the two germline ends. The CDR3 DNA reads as TGCAGCGTAGTTCAGGGTCATGGCTACACCTTC. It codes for CSVVQGHGYTF.

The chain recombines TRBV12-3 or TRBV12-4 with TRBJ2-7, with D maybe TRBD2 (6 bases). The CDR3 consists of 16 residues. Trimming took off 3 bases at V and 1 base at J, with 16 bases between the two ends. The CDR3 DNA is TGTGCCAGCAGTTTCGAATTTGGAGGGGCATCCTACGAGCAGTACTTC. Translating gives CASSFEFGGASYEQYF.

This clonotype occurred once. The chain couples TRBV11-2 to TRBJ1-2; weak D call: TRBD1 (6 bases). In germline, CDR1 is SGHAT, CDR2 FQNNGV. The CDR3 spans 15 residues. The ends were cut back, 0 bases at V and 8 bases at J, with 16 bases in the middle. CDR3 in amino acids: CASSLDRTGHWGYTF. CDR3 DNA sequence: TGTGCCAGCAGCTTAGATCGGACGGGACACTGGGGCTACACCTTC.

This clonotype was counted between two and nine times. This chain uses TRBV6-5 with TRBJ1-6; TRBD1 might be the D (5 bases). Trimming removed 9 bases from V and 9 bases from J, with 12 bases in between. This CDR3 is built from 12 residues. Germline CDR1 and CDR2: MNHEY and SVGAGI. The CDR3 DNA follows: TGTGCCAGTGGGGGTAAGGGTTCACCCCTCCACTTT. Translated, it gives CASGGKGSPLHF.

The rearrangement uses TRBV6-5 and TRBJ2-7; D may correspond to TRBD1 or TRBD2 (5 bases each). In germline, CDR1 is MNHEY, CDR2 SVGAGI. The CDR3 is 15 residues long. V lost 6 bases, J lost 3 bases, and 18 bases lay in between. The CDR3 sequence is CASSPLAGTLYEQYF. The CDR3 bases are TGTGCCAGCAGCCCCCTGGCAGGGACCCTCTACGAGCAGTACTTC.

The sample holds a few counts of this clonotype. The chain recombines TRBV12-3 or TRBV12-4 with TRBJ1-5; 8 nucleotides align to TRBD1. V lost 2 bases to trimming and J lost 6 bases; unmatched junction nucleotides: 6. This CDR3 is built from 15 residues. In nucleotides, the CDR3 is TGTGCCAGCAGTTTATGGACAGGGAGTGGTCAGCCCCAGCATTTT. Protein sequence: CASSLWTGSGQPQHF.

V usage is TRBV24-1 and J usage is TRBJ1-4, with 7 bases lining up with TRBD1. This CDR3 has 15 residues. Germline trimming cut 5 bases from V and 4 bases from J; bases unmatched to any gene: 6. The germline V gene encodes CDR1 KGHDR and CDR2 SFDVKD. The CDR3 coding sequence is TGTGCCACCAGTGGAAACCAGGGGGGTAATGAAAAACTGTTTTTT. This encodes CATSGNQGGNEKLFF.

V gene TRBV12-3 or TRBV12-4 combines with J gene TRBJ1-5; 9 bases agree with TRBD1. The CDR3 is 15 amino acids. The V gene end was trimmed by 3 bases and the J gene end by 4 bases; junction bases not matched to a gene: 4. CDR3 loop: CASSLGQGRNQPQHF. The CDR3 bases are TGTGCCAGCAGTTTGGGACAGGGTAGAAATCAGCCCCAGCATTTT.

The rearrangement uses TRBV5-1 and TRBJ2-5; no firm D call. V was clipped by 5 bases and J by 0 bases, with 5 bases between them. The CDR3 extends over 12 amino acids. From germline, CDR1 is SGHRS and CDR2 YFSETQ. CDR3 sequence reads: CASSEYQETQYF. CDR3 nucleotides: TGCGCCAGCAGTGAGTACCAAGAGACCCAGTACTTC.

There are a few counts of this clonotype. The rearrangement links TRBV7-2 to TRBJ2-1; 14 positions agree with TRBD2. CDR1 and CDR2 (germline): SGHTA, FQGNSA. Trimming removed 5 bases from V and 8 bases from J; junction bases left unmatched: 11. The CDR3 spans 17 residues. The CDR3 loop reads CASSTLPWTSGGHEQFF. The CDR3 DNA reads TGTGCCAGCAGCACCCTCCCTTGGACTAGCGGGGGGCATGAGCAGTTCTTC.

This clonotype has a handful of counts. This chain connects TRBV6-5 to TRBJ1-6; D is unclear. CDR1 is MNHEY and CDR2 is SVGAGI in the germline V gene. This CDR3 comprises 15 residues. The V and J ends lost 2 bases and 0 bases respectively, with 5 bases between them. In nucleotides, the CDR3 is TGTGCCAGCAGTTACCAGAGCTCCTATAATTCACCCCTCCACTTT. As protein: CASSYQSSYNSPLHF.